This TCR beta chain emerged from a study of cytomegalovirus exposure and HLA in healthy donors. The CDR3 contains 15 residues. Germline V gene sequence: CDR1 SEHNR, CDR2 FQNEAQ (reference sequence). V was cut by 5 bases and J by 2 bases, with 16 bases left in between. With respect to this clone: Its antigen is not known.

Study-level points and caveats: No immune exposure information besides CMV serostatus was available.

The PCR used 60 Vbeta and 13 Jbeta primers. The protocol was immunoSEQ multiplex PCR, while the TCRdb copy is restricted to in-frame clones and leaves out a portion. The data contain 100,000 to 150,000 clones, less than 90% of them seen just once; the ten biggest clones take up roughly 20%. The sequenced sample was PBMCs. This TCR derives from a man in his late teens or twenties in good health and CMV-seropositive. The chain employs TRBV7-9 and TRBJ2-7; possibly TRBD1 for D (5 bases). In DNA, the CDR3 is TGTGCCAGCAGCCCCTGGACAAAAAAGGCCTACGAGCAGTACTTC. Its translation is CASSPWTKKAYEQYF.